The subject of this entry is one T cell receptor (beta chain). These data originate in a study of shared T cell receptors in the human thymus. The CDR3 totals 14 residues. V lost 2 bases to trimming and J lost 6 bases; unmatched junction nucleotides: 4. From germline, CDR1 is SNHLY and CDR2 FYNNEI. The protocol was immunoSEQ multiplex PCR, while the TCRdb copy is restricted to in-frame clones and leaves out a portion. Of 630,000 or so clones in the sample, about 90% were seen once. The same specimen was also included in a second study, on human thymus T cells. That investigation notes: Thymus tissue for the work was resected from patients undergoing corrective heart surgery. Seemingly biased V and J gene usage marked thymic and blood repertoires.

Sequencing input: thymocytes. This clonotype originated in a boy under three years old with a congenital heart defect. The genes are TRBV2 and TRBJ2-1, with 7 bases lining up with TRBD2. The CDR3 DNA is TGTGCCAGCAGTGAATCGGCTAGCGGCAATGAGCAGTTCTTC. This translates into CASSESASGNEQFF.